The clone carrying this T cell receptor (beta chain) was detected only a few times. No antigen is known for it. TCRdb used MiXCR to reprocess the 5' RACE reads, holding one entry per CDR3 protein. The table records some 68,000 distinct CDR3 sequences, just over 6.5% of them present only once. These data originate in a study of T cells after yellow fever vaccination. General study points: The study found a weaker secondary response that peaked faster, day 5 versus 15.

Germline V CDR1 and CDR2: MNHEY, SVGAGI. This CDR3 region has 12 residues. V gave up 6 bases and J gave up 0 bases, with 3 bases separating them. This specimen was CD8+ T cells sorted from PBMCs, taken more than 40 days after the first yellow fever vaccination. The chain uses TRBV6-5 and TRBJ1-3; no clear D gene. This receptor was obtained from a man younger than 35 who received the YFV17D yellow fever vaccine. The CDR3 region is CASRSSGNTIYF. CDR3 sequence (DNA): TGTGCCAGCAGGAGCTCTGGAAACACCATATATTTT.